The entry below gives a single T cell receptor beta chain sequence along with its context. The CDR3 is made up of 12 amino acids. Germline V gene sequence: CDR1 MNHNS, CDR2 SASEGT. The data were taken from a study of T cells expressing NK-cell markers. TCRdb re-called the 5' RACE reads and shows each CDR3 protein once, DNA omitted. The table for this sample gives 160,000 or so distinct CDR3 sequences. The receptor's source is a woman aged 18 to 69 in good health. The genes are TRBV6-1 and TRBJ2-5; TCRdb indicates TRBD2, and absent DNA this call remains unverified. The sequenced material came from blood T cells: a sorted CD56 or NKG2C T cell subset, CD4+ or CD8+ T cells, or bulk PBMC T cells (not recorded which). The CDR3 is CATLARGETQYF.